The entry below gives a single TCR beta chain sequence along with its context. Its antigen is currently unknown. PCR primers comprised 60 Vbeta and 13 Jbeta primers. Authors' methods: It was a later analysis that counted some 80 million unique TCR beta chains, of which about 10 million were shared. The method was immunoSEQ multiplex PCR; TCRdb's version includes in-frame clones alone and lacks a portion of them. The DNA was the basis for D and trimming; V, J and clone size are from that table. The sample has approximately 92,000 clones. This sample was included in a study of cytomegalovirus exposure and HLA in healthy donors. Notes on the study in general: The study listed about 150 cytomegalovirus-associated TCR beta chains. HLA alleles were associated with roughly 17,000 TCR beta sequences in a later analysis at 0.05 false discovery rate.

The sequenced material came from PBMCs. This receptor was obtained from a woman aged 25 to 39 in good health and CMV-seronegative.

In DNA form, the CDR3 reads TGTGCCAGCGGACGGGATCTGTTTTTT. It encodes CASGRDLFF. The gene calls are TRBV6-1 and TRBJ1-4, with unresolved D. The CDR3 is 9 residues long. Germline CDR1 reads MNHNS; CDR2 reads SASEGT. V lost 8 bases and J 14 bases, leaving 9 bases between the germline ends.